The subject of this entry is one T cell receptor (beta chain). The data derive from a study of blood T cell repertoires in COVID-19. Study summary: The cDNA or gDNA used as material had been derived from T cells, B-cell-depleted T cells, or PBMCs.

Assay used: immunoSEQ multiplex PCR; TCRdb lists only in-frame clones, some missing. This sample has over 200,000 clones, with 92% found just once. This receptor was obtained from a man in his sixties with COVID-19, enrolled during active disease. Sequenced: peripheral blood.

The CDR3 DNA follows: TGTGCCAGCAGCCAGACTAGGCACTCGGGCAATGAGCAGTTCTTC. Amino acids: CASSQTRHSGNEQFF. The J gene is TRBJ2-1, the V gene TRBV16; D perhaps matches TRBD2 (6 bases). Germline V lookup: CDR1 KGHSY, CDR2 FQNENV. The CDR3 runs 15 residues. V lost 3 bases and J 6 bases, leaving 15 bases between the germline ends.